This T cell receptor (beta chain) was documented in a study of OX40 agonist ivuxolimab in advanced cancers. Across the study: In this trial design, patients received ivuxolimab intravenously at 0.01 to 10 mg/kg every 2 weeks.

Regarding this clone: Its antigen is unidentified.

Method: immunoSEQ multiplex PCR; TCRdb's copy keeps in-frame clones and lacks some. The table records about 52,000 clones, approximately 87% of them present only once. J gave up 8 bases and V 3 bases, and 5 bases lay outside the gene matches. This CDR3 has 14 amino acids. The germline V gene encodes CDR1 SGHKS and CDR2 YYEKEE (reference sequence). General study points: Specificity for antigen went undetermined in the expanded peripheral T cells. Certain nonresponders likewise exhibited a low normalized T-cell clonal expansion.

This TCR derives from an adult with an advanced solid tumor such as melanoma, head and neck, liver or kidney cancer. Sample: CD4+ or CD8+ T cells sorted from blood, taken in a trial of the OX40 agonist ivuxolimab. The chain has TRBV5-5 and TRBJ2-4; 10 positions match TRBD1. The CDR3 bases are TGTGCCAGCAGCTGGGGGACAGGGGCAGACATTCAGTACTTC. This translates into CASSWGTGADIQYF.